This T cell receptor (beta chain) was observed in a study of OX40 agonist ivuxolimab in advanced cancers. Whole-study findings and limits: Expanded clones belonging to CD8+ T cells outnumbered, on average, those of CD4+.

Remarks on this clone: Its antigen is undetermined.

Profiling relied on immunoSEQ multiplex PCR, and the TCRdb table lists in-frame clones only, not all of them. The sample gives around 80,000 clones, 82% of which show up once; approximately 5.1% is in the top ten. V gave up 5 bases and J gave up 6 bases; unmatched junction bases: 5. There are 13 residues in the CDR3. CDR1 SNHLY and CDR2 FYNNEI come from the germline V gene. Samples of blood were obtained at baseline, on cycle 4 day 1, and on cycle 7 day 1. The chain recombines TRBV2 with TRBJ1-2; the match to TRBD1 covers 8 bases. Sample: CD4+ or CD8+ T cells sorted from blood, taken in a trial of the OX40 agonist ivuxolimab. The sequence derives from an adult with an advanced solid tumor such as melanoma, head and neck, liver or kidney cancer. CDR3 sequence (DNA): TGTGCCAGCAGTCGTACAGGGGGAGATGGCTACACCTTC. Its translation is CASSRTGGDGYTF.